The 19 T cell receptor beta chains below were found in one sample sequenced in a study of response to subunit inactivated influenza vaccine. MiXCR, run by TCRdb on the RT-PCR reads, gives a single entry per CDR3 protein. Among about 500,000 distinct CDR3 sequences listed, roughly 7.9% were seen once. The source was PBMCs from blood, collected around 25 months after vaccination. Source of these receptors: a man aged 50-75 years who received an inactivated influenza vaccine.

The chain couples TRBV7-6 to TRBJ2-7, with D perhaps TRBD1 (6 bases). The CDR3 sequence is 13 residues long. V lost 6 bases and J lost 2, with 11 bases in between. Germline V lookup: CDR1 SGHVS, CDR2 FNYEAQ. DNA for the CDR3: TGTGCCAGCAGTTCAGGGGTTCCCTACGAGCAGTACTTC. Its translation: CASSSGVPYEQYF.

This clonotype has just a few counts. One end of the junction varies from germline; a read error may be responsible. The chain joins TRBV4-3 to TRBJ1-6, with a tentative D call TRBD1 (5 bases). Looked up from germline, CDR1 is LGHNA and CDR2 is YSLEER. The CDR3 extends over 15 amino acids. CDR3 amino acids: CAGSQDEGRDSPLHF. The CDR3 bases are TGCGCCGGCAGCCAAGACGAGGGGCGGGATTCACCCCTCCACTTT.

In the case of this clonotype: An end of the junction does not agree with germline; a read error may underlie this. The chain has TRBV20-1 and TRBJ2-4; D is perhaps TRBD1 or TRBD2 (6 bases each). This CDR3 contains 14 residues. The germline gives CDR1 DFQATT, CDR2 SNEGSKA (reference sequence). The CDR3 nucleotides are TGCAGTGCTCGAGAGGGGGGACACATATACATTCAGTACTTC. Its translation is CSAREGGHIYIQYF.

As concerns this clonotype: A much more abundant neighbour one base away suggests this may be a read error. The chain employs TRBV5-5 and TRBJ1-4; 8 nucleotides line up with TRBD1. CDR3 length: 15 residues. The germline CDR1 and CDR2 sequences are SGHKS and YYEKEE (reference sequence). The CDR3 spells CASSQTGGSNDKLFF. Here the CDR3 DNA reads TGTGCCAGCAGCCAAACAGGGGGGTCTAATGATAAACTGTTTTTT.

This clonotype was found a few times. The J gene is TRBJ2-2, the V gene TRBV4-2, with 8 bases lining up with TRBD2. Germline V gene lookup returns CDR1 LGHNA and CDR2 YNFKEQ. The CDR3 spans 16 residues. V trimming: 7 bases; J trimming: 6 bases; junction bases outside the gene matches: 13. CDR3 loop: CASKPPGTSRAGELFF. The CDR3 coding sequence is TGTGCCAGCAAGCCACCTGGGACTAGTCGCGCCGGGGAGCTGTTTTTT.

V is TRBV29-1 and J is TRBJ2-2; 8 bases agree with TRBD1. The junction had 5 bases not matched to a gene; V was cut back by 1 base and J by 4 bases. The CDR3 is made up of 15 amino acids. Per germline, CDR1 SQVTM and CDR2 ANQGSEA. CDR3 DNA: TGCAGCGTTGAAGGGACAGGGAGGAGCACCGGGGAGCTGTTTTTT. Translated: CSVEGTGRSTGELFF.

This clonotype showed up just a few times. The chain uses TRBV4-3 and TRBJ1-1; no clear D gene. V was trimmed by 0 bases and J by 10 bases, leaving 21 bases between them. The CDR3 covers 16 residues. The V gene's germline CDR1 is LGHNA and CDR2 YSLEER. CDR3 residues: CASSQDLSAGTRRAFF. CDR3 DNA: TGCGCCAGCAGCCAAGATCTCTCCGCAGGAACCCGAAGAGCTTTCTTT.

This clonotype was seen repeatedly, ten times or more. The chain is built from TRBV9 and TRBJ2-1, with 15 nucleotides matching TRBD2. CDR3 length equals 20 residues. With V trimmed by 2 bases and J by 0 bases, 9 bases remained unmatched. CDR1 is SGDLS and CDR2 is YYNGEE in the germline V gene. CDR3 sequence: CASSVAGLAGGESSYNEQFF. CDR3 bases: TGTGCCAGCAGCGTTGCTGGACTAGCGGGAGGGGAGAGCTCCTACAATGAGCAGTTCTTC.

At least ten counts were recorded for this clonotype. The chain is built from TRBV6-2 or TRBV6-3 and TRBJ2-7, with TRBD2 matching over 9 bases. There are 19 residues in the CDR3. Germline-derived CDR1 and CDR2 are MNHEY and SVGEGT. V was pared by 2 bases and J by 2 bases, with 16 bases of the junction left unmatched. The CDR3 sequence: CASSYAPTIAGVLTYEQYF. The DNA for the CDR3 is TGTGCCAGCAGTTACGCGCCGACCATAGCGGGGGTCCTGACCTACGAGCAGTACTTC.

The CDR3 sequence is CASSQEPKQGWNEKLFF. DNA of the CDR3: TGCGCCAGCAGCCAAGAGCCGAAACAGGGGTGGAATGAAAAACTGTTTTTT. The chain couples TRBV4-3 to TRBJ1-4, with 7 positions matching TRBD1. J gave up 5 bases and V 0 bases, and 9 bases lay outside the gene matches. CDR3 size: 17 residues. From germline, CDR1 is LGHNA and CDR2 YSLEER.

This clonotype was seen repeatedly, ten times or more. The chain has TRBV10-3 and TRBJ2-7, with 14 bases fitting TRBD2. Per the germline V gene, CDR1 is ENHRY and CDR2 is SYGVKD. The junction had 9 bases not matched to a gene; V was cut back by 10 bases and J by 7 bases. This CDR3 contains 14 residues. DNA of the CDR3: TGTGCCACCGGACTAGCGGGAGGAGTACGGGAGCAGTACTTC. Translation gives CATGLAGGVREQYF.

This clonotype was seen only a few times. This rearrangement joins TRBV4-1 to TRBJ2-7; unclear D gene. The germline gives CDR1 MGHRA, CDR2 YSYEKL. The CDR3 runs to 18 residues. Trimming stripped 2 bases from V and 2 bases from J, with 22 bases between. The CDR3 sequence: CASSQFPRAPTRAYEQYF. The CDR3 coding sequence is TGCGCCAGCAGCCAATTTCCGCGTGCTCCCACACGTGCCTACGAGCAGTACTTC.

This clonotype turned up a few times. V and J are TRBV11-2 and TRBJ1-2, with 8 nucleotides matching TRBD1. The germline CDR1 and CDR2 sequences are SGHAT and FQNNGV. V lost 3 bases to trimming and J lost 6 bases; unmatched junction nucleotides: 6. The CDR3 has 14 amino acids. The chain's CDR3 is CASSFGTGVNGYTF. CDR3 bases: TGTGCCAGCAGCTTTGGGACAGGAGTAAATGGCTACACCTTC.

J is TRBJ1-2 and V is TRBV12-3 or TRBV12-4, with TRBD1 identical over 9 bases. The CDR3 is 15 amino acids. Losses at the gene ends were 5 bases for V and 2 bases for J; bases not matched to a gene: 6. This CDR3 reads CASSTGGTLNYGYTF. The DNA for the CDR3 is TGTGCCAGCAGTACAGGGGGCACTCTGAACTATGGCTACACCTTC.

On this clonotype: A read error may explain this, as a much larger clone is one base away. The rearrangement joins TRBV7-9 to TRBJ2-3; D is uncertain. The germline V gene encodes CDR1 SEHNR and CDR2 FQNEAQ (reference sequence). The V end lost 5 bases, the J end lost 4 bases, and 16 bases lay between the germline ends. This CDR3 has 15 residues. The CDR3 bases are TGTGCCAGCAGCCAAGGCAGCGCATCCTCAGATACGCAGTATTTT. It specifies CASSQGSASSDTQYF.

This clonotype was seen ten or more times. The chain employs TRBV15 and TRBJ2-3; 10 bases line up with TRBD2. The CDR3 runs to 15 residues. Per the germline V gene, CDR1 is LNHNV and CDR2 is YYDKDF (reference sequence). V dropped 3 bases and J dropped 3; count of bases not matched to a gene: 3. CDR3 region: CATSRSGGVTDTQYF. DNA for the CDR3: TGTGCCACCAGCAGGAGCGGGGGGGTTACAGATACGCAGTATTTT. Based on the CDR3 plus reference TRBV15 and TRBJ2-3, the full variable domain is DAMVIQNPRYQVTQFGKPVTLSCSQTLNHNVMYWYQQKSSQAPKLLFHYYDKDFNNEADTPDNFQSRRPNTSFCFLDIRSPGLGDTAMYLCATSRSGGVTDTQYFGPGTRLTVL.

This chain links TRBV12-3 or TRBV12-4 with TRBJ1-3; D unclear. The V and J ends lost 5 bases and 0 bases respectively, with 8 bases between them. The CDR3 loop spans 14 amino acids. This CDR3 reads CASSLQISGNTIYF. CDR3 in DNA: TGTGCCAGCAGTCTACAGATCTCTGGAAACACCATATATTTT.

Concerning this clonotype itself: One base away lies a much larger clone, so this may be a sequencing read error. The gene calls are TRBV3-1 and TRBJ1-1; TRBD1 might be the D (5 bases). The CDR3 loop spans 15 amino acids. Germline assignment: CDR1 LGHDT and CDR2 YNNKEL (reference sequence). V lost 4 bases to trimming and J lost 1 base, with 13 bases between them. The CDR3 here is CASSLRNGGNTEAFF. Here the CDR3 DNA reads TGTGCCAGCAGCCTCCGTAACGGGGGGAACACTGAAGCTTTCTTT.

This clonotype was detected only a few times. The chain joins TRBV5-4 to TRBJ2-1, with a weak D call TRBD2 (5 bases). V shed 3 bases and J shed 9 bases, with 10 bases lying between them. The CDR3 length is 12 residues. Germline CDR1 and CDR2: SGHNT and YYREEE (reference sequence). The CDR3 nucleotides are TGTGCCAGCAGCTCGACCGCGGGTGAGCAGTTCTTC. Translation: CASSSTAGEQFF.